The 8 T cell receptor beta chains presented below share a single source sample, sequenced in a study of identical twins. TCRdb redid the calling of the 5' RACE reads with MiXCR, one entry per CDR3 protein. The sample yields hundreds of thousands of distinct CDR3 sequences, about 7% seen once. The sample was also reused in another study, on yellow fever vaccine responses in identical twins.

The material sequenced was PBMCs. These TCRs come from a woman aged 18 to 35 in good health.

Many counts were recorded for this clonotype. Here the CDR3 reads CSVGDRVSYNEQFF. CDR3 sequence (DNA): TGCAGCGTTGGGGACCGGGTCTCCTACAATGAGCAGTTCTTC. J is TRBJ2-1 and V is TRBV29-1; D may correspond to TRBD1 or TRBD2 (5 bases each). Looked up from germline, CDR1 is SQVTM and CDR2 is ANQGSEA. The CDR3 has 14 amino acids. The V and J ends lost 4 bases and 0 bases respectively, with 10 bases between them.

This CDR3 is CSVEGGPGTGGKETQYF. CDR3 bases: TGCAGCGTTGAAGGTGGGCCCGGGACAGGGGGCAAAGAGACCCAGTACTTC. The chain carries TRBV29-1 and TRBJ2-5; 12 bases are a match to TRBD1. Trimming removed 1 base from V and 3 bases from J; junction bases left unmatched: 9. This CDR3 has 17 amino acids. The germline gives CDR1 SQVTM, CDR2 ANQGSEA.

This clonotype was observed many times. The chain couples TRBV28 to TRBJ2-1, with 7 bases that match TRBD2. After removal of 9 bases from V and 3 bases from J, the junction contained 8 bases not matched to a gene. Germline V lookup: CDR1 MDHEN, CDR2 SYDVKM. The CDR3 consists of 14 residues. DNA of the CDR3: TGTGCCAGTGCGGTCCTAGCGGACTACAATGAGCAGTTCTTC. Its translation: CASAVLADYNEQFF.

The chain couples TRBV7-2 to TRBJ2-7, with D perhaps matching TRBD2 (6 bases). Deletions cut 3 bases from V and 4 bases from J, with 13 bases between. In germline, CDR1 is SGHTA, CDR2 FQGNSA. This CDR3 region has 14 residues. The CDR3 is CASSFLGGTYEQYF. The CDR3 DNA is TGTGCCAGCAGCTTCTTGGGGGGTACTTACGAGCAGTACTTC.

In its sample, this clonotype was seen many times. V is TRBV11-2 and J is TRBJ2-3, with D possibly being TRBD1 (5 bases). This CDR3 contains 13 residues. The V gene's germline CDR1 is SGHAT and CDR2 FQNNGV. V lost 5 bases and J lost 5, with 11 bases in between. Here the CDR3 reads CASSQGSGDTQYF. The CDR3 coding sequence is TGTGCCAGCAGCCAGGGATCGGGAGATACGCAGTATTTT.

This clonotype has more than one count but fewer than ten. The J gene is TRBJ1-2, the V gene TRBV2, with TRBD1 as a possible D gene (6 bases). CDR3 size: 14 residues. The V gene lost 5 bases and the J gene lost 7 bases, with 17 bases spanning the gap. Germline CDR1 is SNHLY and CDR2 is FYNNEI. Here the CDR3 reads CASSPEDTGAGYTF. The CDR3 DNA reads as TGTGCCAGCAGTCCCGAGGACACGGGGGCTGGCTACACCTTC.

The CDR3 loop reads CASSEGQGANRRLEQFF. In DNA form, the CDR3 reads TGTGCCAGCAGTGAAGGTCAAGGGGCCAACCGGCGCCTTGAGCAGTTCTTC. The chain is built from TRBV2 and TRBJ2-1; possibly TRBD1 for D (5 bases). Germline CDR1 SNHLY, CDR2 FYNNEI. With 1 base removed from V and 9 bases from J, the gap between germline ends came to 22 bases. This CDR3 is 17 amino acids long.

This clonotype appeared a few times. This chain connects TRBV7-3 to TRBJ2-1; perhaps TRBD1 as D (5 bases). The CDR3 is made up of 13 amino acids. CDR1 SGHTA and CDR2 FQGTGA come from the germline V gene. V was shortened by 6 bases and J by 5 bases, with 11 bases between the two germline ends. CDR3 sequence: CASSRAGNNEQFF. CDR3 coding DNA: TGTGCCAGCAGTCGGGCAGGGAACAATGAGCAGTTCTTC.